This entry lists 5 T cell receptor beta chains sequenced from one sample in a study of blood T cell repertoires in COVID-19. Using immunoSEQ multiplex PCR, the repertoire was profiled, and TCRdb retains in-frame clones only, with some absent. This table has roughly 200,000 clones, around 88% appearing once. Sequenced sample: PBMCs or T cells enriched from blood (not recorded which). The receptors were sampled from a woman under 40 who had recovered from COVID-19.

The J gene is TRBJ2-4, the V gene TRBV5-6; 8 bases line up with TRBD1. Trimming cost V 0 bases and J 1 base; bases outside gene matches: 6. The CDR3 covers 17 residues. CDR1 is SGHDT and CDR2 is YYEEEE in the germline V gene. The DNA of the CDR3 is TGTGCCAGCAGCTTGGCCGGACAGGGCCCTGCCAAAAACATTCAGTACTTC. Its protein is CASSLAGQGPAKNIQYF.

The rearrangement joins TRBV6-5 to TRBJ2-7; 8 bases map to TRBD1. This CDR3 has 14 amino acids. Looked up from germline, CDR1 is MNHEY and CDR2 is SVGAGI. J lost 2 bases, V lost 4 bases, and 4 bases had no gene match. In nucleotides, the CDR3 is TGTGCCAGCAGTTCTACAGGGGGGCCCTACGAGCAGTACTTC. This translates into CASSSTGGPYEQYF.

This chain uses TRBV11-3 with TRBJ2-5; 8 nucleotides align to TRBD1. This CDR3 region has 15 residues. The germline V gene encodes CDR1 SGHNT and CDR2 YENEEA. The J segment lost 4 bases and the V segment lost 4 bases, leaving 8 bases of the junction unmatched. The CDR3 reads CASSSTGVDGETQYF. The CDR3 bases are TGTGCCAGCAGCTCGACAGGGGTCGATGGAGAGACCCAGTACTTC.

A remark on this clone: In the same sample, other DNA sequences code for this CDR3. V usage is TRBV5-1 and J usage is TRBJ2-7; D call uncertain. In germline, CDR1 is SGHRS, CDR2 YFSETQ. The length of the CDR3 is 13 residues. V was pared by 4 bases and J by 0 bases, with 8 bases between. CDR3: CASSPESSYEQYF. DNA for the CDR3: TGCGCCAGCAGCCCAGAAAGCTCCTACGAGCAGTACTTC.

The chain recombines TRBV29-1 with TRBJ2-7; 8 bases match TRBD1. Germline lookup yields CDR1 SQVTM and CDR2 ANQGSEA. The CDR3 spans 13 residues. V was pared by 6 bases and J by 9 bases, with 13 bases of the junction left unmatched. Here the CDR3 reads CSVDTGTGRVQYF. Here the CDR3 DNA reads TGCAGCGTAGACACCGGGACAGGACGAGTGCAGTACTTC.